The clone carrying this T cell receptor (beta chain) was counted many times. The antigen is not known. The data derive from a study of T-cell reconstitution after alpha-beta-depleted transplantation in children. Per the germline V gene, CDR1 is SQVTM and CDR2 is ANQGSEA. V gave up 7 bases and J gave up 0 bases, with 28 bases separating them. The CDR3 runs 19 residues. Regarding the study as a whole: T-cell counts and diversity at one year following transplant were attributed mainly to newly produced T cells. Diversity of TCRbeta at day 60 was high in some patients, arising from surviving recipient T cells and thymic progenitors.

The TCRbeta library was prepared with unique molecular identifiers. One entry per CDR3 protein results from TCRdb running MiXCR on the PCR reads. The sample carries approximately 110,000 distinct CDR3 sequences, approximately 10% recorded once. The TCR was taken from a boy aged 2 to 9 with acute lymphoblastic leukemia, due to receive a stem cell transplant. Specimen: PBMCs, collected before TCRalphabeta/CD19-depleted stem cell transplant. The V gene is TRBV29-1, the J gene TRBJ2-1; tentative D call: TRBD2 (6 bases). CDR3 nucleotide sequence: TGCAGCGCCCACGACCCCTGGCGGCGGGACGAAAGCTCCTACAATGAGCAGTTCTTC. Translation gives CSAHDPWRRDESSYNEQFF.